These T cell receptor beta chains were read from a single sample in a study of cytomegalovirus exposure and HLA in healthy donors. Using immunoSEQ multiplex PCR, the repertoire was profiled, and TCRdb retains in-frame clones only, with some absent. The data show some 150,000 clones, around 86% seen once. The sequenced sample consisted of PBMCs. The receptors here all came from a woman aged 25 to 45 in good health and CMV-seronegative. Both conserved end residues are part of each CDR3. Each record gives: CDR3 protein, CDR3 DNA, D gene, V gene, J gene, clone size, CDR3 length. The D gene is left open where the match is weak. The size field is filled for only some rows; it gives once, few, many or a size class.

CDR3 protein: CASSLTGTATNTGELFF
CDR3 DNA: TGCGCCAGCAGCCTGACCGGGACAGCCACGAACACCGGGGAGCTGTTTTTT
D gene: TRBD1
V gene: TRBV5-1
J gene: TRBJ2-2
clone size: once
CDR3 length: 17

CDR3 protein: CASSPRAGGRMHTEAFF
CDR3 DNA: TGTGCCAGCTCACCACGCGCGGGCGGGAGAATGCACACTGAAGCTTTCTTT
D gene: .
V gene: TRBV18
J gene: TRBJ1-1
clone size: .
CDR3 length: 17

CDR3 protein: CASSLMAGASTDTQYF
CDR3 DNA: TGTGCCAGCAGCTTAATGGCGGGAGCCTCTACAGATACGCAGTATTTT
D gene: TRBD2
V gene: TRBV7-3
J gene: TRBJ2-3
clone size: once
CDR3 length: 16

CDR3 protein: CASSLGTSGSVRETQYF
CDR3 DNA: TGCGCCAGCAGCTTGGGGACTAGCGGGAGTGTGCGGGAGACCCAGTACTTC
D gene: TRBD2
V gene: TRBV5-1
J gene: TRBJ2-5
clone size: .
CDR3 length: 17

CDR3 protein: CASSPPGLRTEAFF
CDR3 DNA: TGTGCCAGCTCACCACCGGGGCTGAGGACTGAAGCTTTCTTT
D gene: .
V gene: TRBV18
J gene: TRBJ1-1
clone size: .
CDR3 length: 14

CDR3 protein: CASSFTGSHEQYF
CDR3 DNA: TGTGCCAGCAGCTTTACCGGGAGCCACGAGCAGTACTTC
D gene: .
V gene: TRBV7-9
J gene: TRBJ2-7
clone size: .
CDR3 length: 13

CDR3 protein: CASSTDRGRQPQHF
CDR3 DNA: TGTGCCAGCAGTACCGACAGGGGACGCCAGCCCCAGCATTTT
D gene: TRBD1
V gene: TRBV2
J gene: TRBJ1-5
clone size: .
CDR3 length: 14

CDR3 protein: CASSLNRLRGGETQYF
CDR3 DNA: TGCGCCAGCAGCCTTAACCGTCTCCGGGGAGGGGAGACCCAGTACTTC
D gene: TRBD2
V gene: TRBV4-3
J gene: TRBJ2-5
clone size: .
CDR3 length: 16

CDR3 protein: CASSGAGGYEQYF
CDR3 DNA: TGTGCCAGCAGTGGGGCAGGGGGCTACGAGCAGTACTTC
D gene: TRBD1
V gene: TRBV6-1
J gene: TRBJ2-7
clone size: few
CDR3 length: 13

CDR3 protein: CASSLRPVRTSYNEQFF
CDR3 DNA: TGTGCCAGCAGTTTAAGACCCGTCCGGACTAGCTACAATGAGCAGTTCTTC
D gene: TRBD2
V gene: TRBV27
J gene: TRBJ2-1
clone size: .
CDR3 length: 17

CDR3 protein: CASSDLGDIEETQYF
CDR3 DNA: TGTGCCAGCAGTGACTTGGGGGACATCGAAGAGACCCAGTACTTC
D gene: .
V gene: TRBV2
J gene: TRBJ2-5
clone size: few
CDR3 length: 15

CDR3 protein: CASNQGSDNSYNEQFF
CDR3 DNA: TGTGCCAGCAATCAGGGGTCGGACAACTCCTACAATGAGCAGTTCTTC
D gene: .
V gene: TRBV27
J gene: TRBJ2-1
clone size: .
CDR3 length: 16

CDR3 protein: CASSLGEGGGSTTTYNEQFF
CDR3 DNA: TGTGCCAGCAGCCTCGGGGAGGGCGGGGGGTCCACAACGACCTACAATGAGCAGTTCTTC
D gene: TRBD2
V gene: TRBV11-3
J gene: TRBJ2-1
clone size: .
CDR3 length: 20

CDR3 protein: CASSLLQGAGYGYTF
CDR3 DNA: TGCGCCAGCAGCTTATTACAGGGGGCTGGGTATGGCTACACCTTC
D gene: TRBD1
V gene: TRBV5-1
J gene: TRBJ1-2
clone size: .
CDR3 length: 15

CDR3 protein: CASRRDTRNEQFF
CDR3 DNA: TGTGCCAGCAGACGGGACACACGCAATGAGCAGTTCTTC
D gene: .
V gene: TRBV2
J gene: TRBJ2-1
clone size: .
CDR3 length: 13

CDR3 protein: CASSPGGGGSEQYF
CDR3 DNA: TGCGCCAGCAGCCCCGGAGGGGGGGGCAGCGAGCAGTACTTC
D gene: .
V gene: TRBV5-1
J gene: TRBJ2-7
clone size: few
CDR3 length: 14

CDR3 protein: CASSLGGQLSSYEQYF
CDR3 DNA: TGTGCCAGCAGCTTAGGGGGGCAGCTAAGCTCCTACGAGCAGTACTTC
D gene: .
V gene: TRBV7-8
J gene: TRBJ2-7
clone size: .
CDR3 length: 16

CDR3 protein: CASSQSSGTLAYGYTF
CDR3 DNA: TGCGCCAGCAGCCAATCTTCCGGGACATTGGCATATGGCTACACCTTC
D gene: .
V gene: TRBV4-1
J gene: TRBJ1-2
clone size: .
CDR3 length: 16

CDR3 protein: CSVVRWGAYNEQFF
CDR3 DNA: TGCAGCGTTGTTAGATGGGGAGCCTACAATGAGCAGTTCTTC
D gene: .
V gene: TRBV29-1
J gene: TRBJ2-1
clone size: .
CDR3 length: 14

CDR3 protein: CASSNSGRSSYEQYF
CDR3 DNA: TGTGCCAGCAGCAATAGTGGGAGGAGCTCCTACGAGCAGTACTTC
D gene: .
V gene: TRBV5-4
J gene: TRBJ2-7
clone size: .
CDR3 length: 15

CDR3 protein: CAWSVRGDTEAFF
CDR3 DNA: TGTGCCTGGAGTGTACGGGGGGACACTGAAGCTTTCTTT
D gene: .
V gene: TRBV30
J gene: TRBJ1-1
clone size: .
CDR3 length: 13

CDR3 protein: CASSSGLSNEKLFF
CDR3 DNA: TGTGCCAGCAGCTCCGGACTGTCGAATGAAAAACTGTTTTTT
D gene: .
V gene: TRBV5-4
J gene: TRBJ1-4
clone size: .
CDR3 length: 14

CDR3 protein: CAISGSRGLDEKLFF
CDR3 DNA: TGTGCCATCAGTGGTTCGCGGGGTTTAGACGAAAAACTGTTTTTT
D gene: .
V gene: TRBV10-3
J gene: TRBJ1-4
clone size: .
CDR3 length: 15

CDR3 protein: CSVGERGAFF
CDR3 DNA: TGCAGCGTTGGGGAGCGCGGAGCTTTCTTT
D gene: .
V gene: TRBV29-1
J gene: TRBJ1-1
clone size: few
CDR3 length: 10

CDR3 protein: CATTVGEGIYEQYF
CDR3 DNA: TGTGCCACCACCGTCGGGGAGGGCATCTACGAGCAGTACTTC
D gene: TRBD2
V gene: TRBV27
J gene: TRBJ2-7
clone size: once
CDR3 length: 14

CDR3 protein: CAISEHPGQRGPGANVLTF
CDR3 DNA: TGTGCCATCAGTGAGCACCCGGGACAGAGGGGTCCTGGGGCCAACGTCCTGACTTTC
D gene: TRBD1
V gene: TRBV10-3
J gene: TRBJ2-6
clone size: .
CDR3 length: 19

CDR3 protein: CASSPEALSMNTEAFF
CDR3 DNA: TGTGCCAGCAGCCCAGAGGCCTTGTCAATGAACACTGAAGCTTTCTTT
D gene: .
V gene: TRBV5-5
J gene: TRBJ1-1
clone size: .
CDR3 length: 16

CDR3 protein: CASSLSAGVGNEQFF
CDR3 DNA: TGTGCCAGCAGCTTGTCGGCAGGGGTTGGCAATGAGCAGTTCTTC
D gene: .
V gene: TRBV7-3
J gene: TRBJ2-1
clone size: few
CDR3 length: 15

CDR3 protein: CASSLAVRANDEAFF
CDR3 DNA: TGTGCCAGCAGCTTAGCGGTCAGGGCGAATGATGAAGCTTTCTTT
D gene: .
V gene: TRBV7-6
J gene: TRBJ1-1
clone size: .
CDR3 length: 15

CDR3 protein: CASTLTLSNTEAFF
CDR3 DNA: TGTGCCAGTACCTTGACATTGTCGAACACTGAAGCTTTCTTT
D gene: .
V gene: TRBV19
J gene: TRBJ1-1
clone size: .
CDR3 length: 14

CDR3 protein: CASSHPFFRDRGHNEQFF
CDR3 DNA: TGCGCCAGCAGCCACCCTTTCTTCCGGGACAGGGGGCACAATGAGCAGTTCTTC
D gene: TRBD1
V gene: TRBV4-1
J gene: TRBJ2-1
clone size: .
CDR3 length: 18

CDR3 protein: CASSESLVGTVNQETQYF
CDR3 DNA: TGCGCCAGCAGTGAGTCGTTAGTTGGGACAGTCAACCAAGAGACCCAGTACTTC
D gene: TRBD1
V gene: TRBV10-1
J gene: TRBJ2-5
clone size: few
CDR3 length: 18

CDR3 protein: CTSSQEPEISRLAGAYTGELFF
CDR3 DNA: TGCACCAGCAGCCAAGAACCAGAAATAAGCCGACTAGCGGGGGCCTACACCGGGGAGCTGTTTTTT
D gene: .
V gene: TRBV1
J gene: TRBJ2-2
clone size: .
CDR3 length: 22

CDR3 protein: CASSPTGTGPEKLFF
CDR3 DNA: TGCGCCAGCAGCCCGACCGGGACAGGGCCTGAAAAACTGTTTTTT
D gene: TRBD1
V gene: TRBV5-1
J gene: TRBJ1-4
clone size: .
CDR3 length: 15

CDR3 protein: CASSLGSVSRGDTQYF
CDR3 DNA: TGTGCCAGCAGCTTAGGGTCGGTATCGCGGGGGGATACGCAGTATTTT
D gene: TRBD2
V gene: TRBV7-6
J gene: TRBJ2-3
clone size: once
CDR3 length: 16

CDR3 protein: CASSPFRTTLQETQYF
CDR3 DNA: TGTGCCAGCAGCCCATTCAGGACAACTTTACAAGAGACCCAGTACTTC
D gene: .
V gene: TRBV14
J gene: TRBJ2-5
clone size: .
CDR3 length: 16

CDR3 protein: CAWNPGTVREQYF
CDR3 DNA: TGTGCCTGGAATCCTGGGACAGTGCGCGAGCAGTACTTC
D gene: TRBD1
V gene: TRBV30
J gene: TRBJ2-7
clone size: .
CDR3 length: 13

CDR3 protein: CAIRAQAFF
CDR3 DNA: TGTGCCATCAGGGCTCAGGCTTTCTTT
D gene: .
V gene: TRBV10-3
J gene: TRBJ1-1
clone size: many
CDR3 length: 9

CDR3 protein: CASTRDRAGSPLHF
CDR3 DNA: TGTGCCAGCACGAGAGACAGGGCGGGTTCACCCCTCCACTTT
D gene: TRBD1
V gene: TRBV6-1
J gene: TRBJ1-6
clone size: few
CDR3 length: 14

CDR3 protein: CASSQVYNSNQPQHF
CDR3 DNA: TGCGCCAGCAGCCAGGTTTACAATAGCAATCAGCCCCAGCATTTT
D gene: .
V gene: TRBV4-1
J gene: TRBJ1-5
clone size: few
CDR3 length: 15

CDR3 protein: CASRQGKADQPQHF
CDR3 DNA: TGTGCCAGCAGACAGGGAAAGGCGGATCAGCCCCAGCATTTT
D gene: .
V gene: TRBV6-1
J gene: TRBJ1-5
clone size: .
CDR3 length: 14

CDR3 protein: CASSSPGQGFATNEKLFF
CDR3 DNA: TGTGCCAGCAGCTCGCCGGGACAGGGTTTTGCAACTAATGAAAAACTGTTTTTT
D gene: TRBD1
V gene: TRBV7-2
J gene: TRBJ1-4
clone size: .
CDR3 length: 18

CDR3 protein: CASASGQLNTGELFF
CDR3 DNA: TGTGCCAGCGCCTCGGGACAGCTGAACACCGGGGAGCTGTTTTTT
D gene: TRBD1
V gene: TRBV7-9
J gene: TRBJ2-2
clone size: .
CDR3 length: 15

CDR3 protein: CASSPPRTGVVAGELFF
CDR3 DNA: TGTGCCAGCAGCCCTCCCCGGACAGGGGTAGTGGCCGGGGAGCTGTTTTTT
D gene: TRBD1
V gene: TRBV7-3
J gene: TRBJ2-2
clone size: .
CDR3 length: 17

CDR3 protein: CSVLLRDRGPYEQYF
CDR3 DNA: TGCAGCGTTTTACTTCGGGACAGGGGCCCCTACGAGCAGTACTTC
D gene: TRBD1
V gene: TRBV29-1
J gene: TRBJ2-7
clone size: .
CDR3 length: 15

CDR3 protein: CAWSVGDTGLGYGYTF
CDR3 DNA: TGTGCCTGGAGTGTAGGAGACACAGGGTTAGGCTATGGCTACACCTTC
D gene: .
V gene: TRBV30
J gene: TRBJ1-2
clone size: .
CDR3 length: 16

CDR3 protein: CASSRTNYGYTF
CDR3 DNA: TGTGCCAGCAGCCGGACAAACTATGGCTACACCTTC
D gene: .
V gene: TRBV7-7
J gene: TRBJ1-2
clone size: .
CDR3 length: 12

CDR3 protein: CASSGRTGETETQYF
CDR3 DNA: TGTGCCAGCAGCGGGAGGACAGGGGAAACAGAGACCCAGTACTTC
D gene: TRBD1
V gene: TRBV5-4
J gene: TRBJ2-5
clone size: .
CDR3 length: 15

CDR3 protein: CASTGLRHTGELFF
CDR3 DNA: TGTGCCAGCACCGGACTAAGACACACCGGGGAGCTGTTTTTT
D gene: .
V gene: TRBV2
J gene: TRBJ2-2
clone size: .
CDR3 length: 14

CDR3 protein: CASSRIFPGQGSGDYGYTF
CDR3 DNA: TGTGCCAGCAGCCGAATTTTCCCGGGACAGGGGTCGGGGGACTATGGCTACACCTTC
D gene: TRBD1
V gene: TRBV7-2
J gene: TRBJ1-2
clone size: .
CDR3 length: 19

CDR3 protein: CASSLTGMNTEAFF
CDR3 DNA: TGTGCCAGCAGCCTGACAGGCATGAACACTGAAGCTTTCTTT
D gene: .
V gene: TRBV5-6
J gene: TRBJ1-1
clone size: .
CDR3 length: 14

CDR3 protein: CSVTGGYEQYF
CDR3 DNA: TGCAGCGTTACCGGGGGTTACGAGCAGTACTTC
D gene: .
V gene: TRBV29-1
J gene: TRBJ2-7
clone size: .
CDR3 length: 11

CDR3 protein: CASSSRLAGGTDTQYF
CDR3 DNA: TGTGCCAGCAGTTCTAGACTAGCGGGGGGCACAGATACGCAGTATTTT
D gene: TRBD2
V gene: TRBV2
J gene: TRBJ2-3
clone size: .
CDR3 length: 16

CDR3 protein: CASSLDPITEAFF
CDR3 DNA: TGTGCCAGCAGCTTAGATCCCATCACTGAAGCTTTCTTT
D gene: .
V gene: TRBV11-3
J gene: TRBJ1-1
clone size: .
CDR3 length: 13

CDR3 protein: CASSLSGDTQYF
CDR3 DNA: TGTGCCAGCAGCCTTAGCGGAGATACGCAGTATTTT
D gene: .
V gene: TRBV7-9
J gene: TRBJ2-3
clone size: .
CDR3 length: 12

CDR3 protein: CASSPGTAHQPQHF
CDR3 DNA: TGTGCCAGTAGCCCCGGGACTGCACATCAGCCCCAGCATTTT
D gene: .
V gene: TRBV19
J gene: TRBJ1-5
clone size: .
CDR3 length: 14

CDR3 protein: CASSEAAGTGAAPQHF
CDR3 DNA: TGTGCCAGCAGTGAAGCCGCCGGGACAGGGGCGGCGCCCCAGCATTTT
D gene: TRBD1
V gene: TRBV6-1
J gene: TRBJ1-5
clone size: .
CDR3 length: 16